Detailed here is one T cell receptor (beta chain). The antigen is unknown. Looked up from germline, CDR1 is SGHRS and CDR2 is YFSETQ. Trimming shortened V by 4 bases and J by 1 base, and 14 bases separated the two germline ends. This CDR3 has 15 amino acids. MiXCR, run by TCRdb on the reads, gives a single entry per CDR3 protein. The sample has approximately 490,000 distinct CDR3 sequences, about 11% seen once. This record belongs to a study of T cell repertoires in cytomegalovirus infection. Study summary: Indications came from public TCR beta signatures; they pointed to CMV infection and to a matching HLA type.

Notes on the study in general: HLA-C-restricted TCR beta clonotypes specific for CMV led the ex vivo response. Public TCR beta family frequency separated CMV-and-HLA carriers, including in an independent cohort.

Sequencing was carried out using PBMCs. The sequence was obtained from a human donor in good health (CMV status not recorded). Some clones in this sample may be carry-over from other donors' samples. The chain couples TRBV5-1 to TRBJ1-1; D is uncertain. The CDR3 is CASSLRQFSNTEAFF. The CDR3 DNA sequence: TGCGCCAGCAGCCTTAGACAATTTTCGAACACTGAAGCTTTCTTT.